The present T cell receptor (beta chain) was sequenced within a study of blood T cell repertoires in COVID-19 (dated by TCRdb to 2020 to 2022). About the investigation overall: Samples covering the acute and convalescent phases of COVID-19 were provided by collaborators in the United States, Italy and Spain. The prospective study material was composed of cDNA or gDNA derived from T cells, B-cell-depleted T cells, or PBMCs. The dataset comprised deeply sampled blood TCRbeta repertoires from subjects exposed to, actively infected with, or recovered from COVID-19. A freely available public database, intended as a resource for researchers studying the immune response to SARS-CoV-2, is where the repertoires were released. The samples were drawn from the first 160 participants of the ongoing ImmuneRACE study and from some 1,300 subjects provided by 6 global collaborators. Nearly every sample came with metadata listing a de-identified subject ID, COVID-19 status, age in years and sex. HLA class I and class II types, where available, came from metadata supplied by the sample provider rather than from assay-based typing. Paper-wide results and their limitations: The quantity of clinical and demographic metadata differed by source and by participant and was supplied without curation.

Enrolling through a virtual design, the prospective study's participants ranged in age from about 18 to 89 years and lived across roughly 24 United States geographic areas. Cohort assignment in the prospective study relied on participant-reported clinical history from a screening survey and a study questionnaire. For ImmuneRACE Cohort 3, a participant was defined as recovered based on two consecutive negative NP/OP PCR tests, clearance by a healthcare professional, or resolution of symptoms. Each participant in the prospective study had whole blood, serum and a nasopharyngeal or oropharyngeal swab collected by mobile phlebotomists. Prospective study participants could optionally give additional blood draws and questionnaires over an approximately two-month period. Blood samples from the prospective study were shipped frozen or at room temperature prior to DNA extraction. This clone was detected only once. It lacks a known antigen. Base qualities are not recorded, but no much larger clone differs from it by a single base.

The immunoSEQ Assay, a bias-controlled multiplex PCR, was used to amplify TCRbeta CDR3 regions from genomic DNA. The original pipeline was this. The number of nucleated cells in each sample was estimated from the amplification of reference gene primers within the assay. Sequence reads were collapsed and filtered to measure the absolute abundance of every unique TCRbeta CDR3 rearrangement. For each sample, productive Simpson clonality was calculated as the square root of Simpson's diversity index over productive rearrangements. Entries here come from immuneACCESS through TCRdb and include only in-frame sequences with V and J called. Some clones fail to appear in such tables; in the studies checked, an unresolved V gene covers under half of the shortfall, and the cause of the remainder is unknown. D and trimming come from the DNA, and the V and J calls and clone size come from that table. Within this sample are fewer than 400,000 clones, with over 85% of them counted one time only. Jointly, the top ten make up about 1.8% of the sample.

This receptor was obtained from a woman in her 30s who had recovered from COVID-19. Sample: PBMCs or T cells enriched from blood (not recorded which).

The base sequence is TGTGCCAGCAGTCCCGGGGGGGGCCCCACTGAAGCTTTCTTT. It codes for CASSPGGGPTEAFF. The sequence is built from TRBV28 and TRBJ1-1; TRBD1 is a weak D gene call, 6 bases matching. V gives up 5 bases and J gives up 4 bases, and the segment between their germline ends measures 14 bases. Counted from cysteine to phenylalanine, this CDR3 has 14 amino acids. Only the CDR3 portion is preserved as DNA: 42 bases, with reading frame beginning at the first base. The germline V gene supplies CDR1 MDHEN and CDR2 SYDVKM. The CDR3 plus the reference TRBV28 and TRBJ1-1 genes for the other parts give the full variable domain: DVKVTQSSRYLVKRTGEKVFLECVQDMDHENMFWYRQDPGLGLRLIYFSYDVKMKEKGDIPEGYSVSREKKERFSLILESASTNQTSMYLCASSPGGGPTEAFFGQGTRLTVV.